Listed below are T cell receptor beta chains from one sample, sequenced in a study of spatial heterogeneity in lung cancer. Each CDR3 protein gets one entry after TCRdb re-called the 5' RACE reads with MiXCR. The data contain around 20,000 distinct CDR3 sequences, approximately 8.3% of them singletons. Sequencing was performed on lung tumor tissue, taken at surgery. The source is a male donor with early-stage non-small cell lung cancer. Each CDR3 is given with its conserved first and last residue. The order of the fields is clone size, D gene, J gene, V gene, CDR3 protein, CDR3 DNA. The D gene is left open where the match is weak. The size entry is marked missing in some rows and otherwise reads once, few, many or a size class.

size: many; D: NA; J: TRBJ1-6; V: TRBV20-1; CDR3: CSARAGGGFNSPLHF; DNA: TGCAGTGCTAGAGCCGGGGGAGGGTTTAATTCACCCCTCCACTTT
size: NA; D: NA; J: TRBJ1-5; V: TRBV6-1; CDR3: CASSAGYPQPQHF; DNA: TGTGCCAGCAGTGCAGGGTATCCTCAGCCCCAGCATTTT
size: NA; D: TRBD1; J: TRBJ1-6; V: TRBV20-1; CDR3: CSARTGGESPLHF; DNA: TGCAGTGCTCGGACAGGGGGTGAATCACCCCTCCACTTT
size: few; D: TRBD1; J: TRBJ2-7; V: TRBV27; CDR3: CASSLFQTGAVFYEQYF; DNA: TGTGCCAGCAGTTTATTCCAAACAGGGGCCGTTTTTTACGAGCAGTACTTC
size: many; D: TRBD1; J: TRBJ1-4; V: TRBV6-5; CDR3: CASRDRGREKLFF; DNA: TGTGCCAGCAGGGACAGGGGGCGCGAAAAACTGTTTTTT
size: many; D: TRBD2; J: TRBJ2-3; V: TRBV30; CDR3: CAWSVSGGTDTQYF; DNA: TGTGCCTGGAGTGTAAGCGGGGGTACAGATACGCAGTATTTT
size: few; D: NA; J: TRBJ2-7; V: TRBV4-1; CDR3: CASSQGQGYYEQYF; DNA: TGCGCCAGCAGCCAAGGTCAGGGATACTACGAGCAGTACTTC
size: NA; D: NA; J: TRBJ2-3; V: TRBV6-2/TRBV6-3; CDR3: CASKWSGVSTDTQYF; DNA: TGTGCCAGCAAATGGAGCGGCGTCAGCACAGATACGCAGTATTTT
size: few; D: TRBD2; J: TRBJ2-7; V: TRBV28; CDR3: CASSFGGGYEQYF; DNA: TGTGCCAGCAGTTTCGGGGGGGGGTACGAGCAGTACTTC
size: many; D: NA; J: TRBJ2-3; V: TRBV29-1; CDR3: CSGQDNVYTDTQYF; DNA: TGCAGCGGACAGGATAATGTATACACAGATACGCAGTATTTT
size: NA; D: NA; J: TRBJ1-5; V: TRBV4-3; CDR3: CASSQEPGLNQPQHF; DNA: TGCGCCAGCAGCCAAGAACCGGGTCTCAATCAGCCCCAGCATTTT
size: NA; D: NA; J: TRBJ1-5; V: TRBV24-1; CDR3: CATSVRGGSNQPQNF; DNA: TGTGCCACCAGTGTCCGGGGAGGAAGCAATCAGCCCCAGAATTTT
size: many; D: TRBD1; J: TRBJ1-4; V: TRBV5-6; CDR3: CASSSPGQGEKLFF; DNA: TGTGCCAGCAGCTCACCGGGACAGGGGGAAAAACTGTTTTTT
size: many; D: NA; J: TRBJ2-3; V: TRBV5-6; CDR3: CASSSLPGARTDTQYF; DNA: TGTGCCAGCAGCTCACTACCGGGGGCCCGGACAGATACGCAGTATTTT
size: many; D: NA; J: TRBJ2-5; V: TRBV9; CDR3: CASSVEGGQETQYF; DNA: TGTGCCAGCAGCGTAGAGGGCGGCCAAGAGACCCAGTACTTC
size: NA; D: TRBD1; J: TRBJ2-7; V: TRBV6-6; CDR3: CASRLTGGTHGLLGYEQYF; DNA: TGTGCCAGCAGGCTCACAGGGGGCACCCATGGCCTACTGGGCTACGAGCAGTACTTC
size: few; D: NA; J: TRBJ2-4; V: TRBV15; CDR3: CATSEIGGGNIQYF; DNA: TGTGCCACCAGCGAAATAGGGGGTGGAAACATTCAGTACTTC
size: many; D: NA; J: TRBJ2-5; V: TRBV7-2; CDR3: CASSLQETQYF; DNA: TGTGCCAGCAGCTTACAAGAGACCCAGTACTTC
size: few; D: NA; J: TRBJ2-1; V: TRBV4-3; CDR3: CASSQDTNNEQFF; DNA: TGCGCCAGCAGCCAAGATACCAACAATGAGCAGTTCTTC
size: many; D: NA; J: TRBJ1-1; V: TRBV20-1; CDR3: CSARSGATEAFF; DNA: TGCAGTGCTAGATCAGGGGCCACTGAAGCTTTCTTT
size: many; D: NA; J: TRBJ1-6; V: TRBV4-2; CDR3: CASSQENSPLHF; DNA: TGTGCCAGCAGCCAGGAGAATTCACCCCTCCACTTT
size: few; D: NA; J: TRBJ1-2; V: TRBV4-3; CDR3: CASSQDVAGGIVGGDTF; DNA: NA